This T cell receptor (beta chain) was captured by sequencing in a study of CD8 T cells in ankylosing spondylitis (TCRdb year 2017). Background for the entire study: T cell receptor beta repertoires were profiled in healthy donors and ankylosing spondylitis patients so that disease-linked TCR variants could be found. The full study cohort comprised some 27 ankylosing spondylitis patients and over a hundred healthy donors. Samples of peripheral blood were taken, and for ankylosing spondylitis patients, synovial fluid was collected as well.

Overall study outcomes, separate from this receptor: Significant enrichment of the disease-linked clones was reported in matched synovial fluid samples from ankylosing spondylitis patients. Some motif variants were previously reported in synovial fluid and blood of reactive arthritis patients, suggesting common disease-initiation mechanisms. The disease-linked clones showed a CD8+ phenotype and occurred at relatively low frequencies in peripheral blood. A TCR beta motif of several highly homologous amino acid variants appeared characteristic of blood from ankylosing spondylitis patients.

Measured from the cysteine to the phenylalanine, the CDR3 is 13 residues long. Left in the record is the CDR3 DNA by itself, 39 bases read in frame from the first base. Between the V and J ends, shortened by 5 bases and 3 bases respectively, the junction contains 10 bases. CDR1 and CDR2 were assigned from the germline V gene (reference sequence) as LNHNV and YYDKDF. In its sample, this clonotype was seen many times. Its antigen is not yet known. No much larger clone is present one base from it, and per-base qualities are unavailable. The sequencing machine was an Illumina HiSeq 2500. Quantitative 5'-RACE with molecular barcodes was the method used to prepare the TCR beta libraries. For the original study's pipeline: To identify disease-linked TCR variants, a new computational method was used, one built on a probabilistic model of VDJ rearrangement. TCRdb handled the public reads itself, with Q25 trimming in fastp and clone calling in MiXCR, and kept productive beta chains. Identical CDR3 proteins give one entry, which carries the most common genes and DNA. The V and J calls reflect TCRdb's pipeline rather than the authors' work. Within this sample are about 90,000 distinct CDR3 sequences, with more than 8.5% of them counted one time only. Of the sample, more than 30% falls within the top ten clones.

Source material: blood, either unsorted or a sorted T cell fraction (not recorded which). The sequence was collected from a male donor with ankylosing spondylitis. The rearrangement combines TRBV15 with TRBJ2-5; no confident D gene assignment can be made. Here the CDR3 is given as CATSDRFEETQYF. The nucleotides are TGTGCCACCAGCGATCGCTTCGAAGAGACCCAGTACTTC.